The 4 T cell receptor beta chains below were found in one sample sequenced in a study of T cells in Graves' hyperthyroidism and ophthalmopathy. Amplified TCR beta CDR3 regions derived from RNA transcripts. A first-round RT-PCR of the TCR CDR3 used the HTBI primer set. Via MiXCR, TCRdb re-called the multiplex PCR reads, giving one row per CDR3 protein. Of roughly 700,000 distinct CDR3 sequences in the sample, 14% were seen once. The specimen sequenced was blood. These TCRs come from a young woman with Graves' hyperthyroidism.

The CDR3 coding sequence is TGTGCCAGCAGCCGAGAATTAGCGGGAGGGATTGGGGCCAACGTCCTGACTTTC. It is translated as CASSRELAGGIGANVLTF. This rearrangement joins TRBV6-1 to TRBJ2-6, with 11 bases lining up with TRBD2. Germline assignment: CDR1 MNHNS and CDR2 SASEGT. CDR3 length equals 18 residues. V lost 6 bases and J lost 3; bases outside the gene matches: 10.

This clonotype has at least ten counts. The chain employs TRBV7-8 and TRBJ1-5; 7 bases align to TRBD1. This CDR3 comprises 18 residues. V gave up 2 bases and J gave up 3 bases; unmatched junction bases: 13. Germline V gene data show CDR1 as SGHVS and CDR2 as FQNEAQ. The CDR3, as DNA: TGTGCCAGCAGCTTAAGGACCAAGGAGGGGGCCTTCAATCAGCCCCAGCATTTT. The encoded protein is CASSLRTKEGAFNQPQHF.

This clonotype was detected many times. The V and J genes are TRBV28 and TRBJ1-2; weak D call: TRBD1 (5 bases). V lost 5 bases and J lost 4, with 11 bases in between. The CDR3 runs 13 residues. From germline, CDR1 is MDHEN and CDR2 SYDVKM. The CDR3, as DNA: TGTGCCAGCAGTGGGGCCCGGGGCTATGGCTACACCTTC. Its translation: CASSGARGYGYTF.

This clonotype was picked up many times. J is TRBJ1-5 and V is TRBV6-1; 7 bases agree with TRBD1. The CDR3 runs 14 residues. Germline V gives CDR1 MNHNS, CDR2 SASEGT. The V segment lost 7 bases and the J segment 4 bases; nucleotides outside the gene matches: 7. The chain's CDR3 is CASIASGGNQPQHF. In DNA, the CDR3 is TGTGCCAGCATAGCCTCAGGGGGTAATCAGCCCCAGCATTTT.